This T cell receptor (beta chain) was captured in a study of OX40 agonist ivuxolimab in advanced cancers. General observations from the study: CD8+ T cells were the subset that, on average, had more expanded clones than CD4+. Among patients with partial responses at 0.1-3.0 mg/kg, clonal expansion was among the lowest. The study observed clonal expansion of CD4+ and CD8+ blood T cells by week 6 at 0.1 to 3.0 mg/kg.

Remarks on this clone: Its target is not known.

Only in-frame clones appear in the TCRdb table, and some are missing; sequencing was by immunoSEQ multiplex PCR. The table has around 100,000 clones, around 93% seen once; the top ten hold approximately 0.58%. Looked up from germline, CDR1 is MNHNY and CDR2 is SVGAGI (reference sequence). The V and J ends lost 4 bases and 2 bases respectively, with 5 bases between them. The CDR3 loop spans 13 amino acids. Patients with a history of autoimmune disease or on systemic immunosuppression were excluded. The chain carries TRBV6-6 and TRBJ2-2; D uncertain. The sequencing used CD4+ or CD8+ T cells sorted from blood, collected in a trial of the OX40 agonist ivuxolimab. The sequence came from an adult with an advanced solid tumor such as melanoma, head and neck, liver or kidney cancer. The CDR3 protein is CASSSANTGELFF. As DNA, the CDR3 is TGTGCCAGCAGTTCAGCTAACACCGGGGAGCTGTTTTTT.